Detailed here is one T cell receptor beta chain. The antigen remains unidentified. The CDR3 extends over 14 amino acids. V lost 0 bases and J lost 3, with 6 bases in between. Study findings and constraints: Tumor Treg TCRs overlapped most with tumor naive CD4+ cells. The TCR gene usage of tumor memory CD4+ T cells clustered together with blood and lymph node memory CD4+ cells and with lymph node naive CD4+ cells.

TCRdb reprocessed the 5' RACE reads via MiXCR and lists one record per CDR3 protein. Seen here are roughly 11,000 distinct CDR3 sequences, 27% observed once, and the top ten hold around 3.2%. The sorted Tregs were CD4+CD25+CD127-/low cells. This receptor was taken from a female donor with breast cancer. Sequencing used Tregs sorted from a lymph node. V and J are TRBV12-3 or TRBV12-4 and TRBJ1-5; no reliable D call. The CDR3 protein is CASSLALDNQPQHF. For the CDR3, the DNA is TGTGCCAGCAGTTTAGCCCTAGACAATCAGCCCCAGCATTTT.